These 22 T cell receptor delta chains were all obtained from the same sample, sequenced in a study of gamma-delta T cells after stem cell transplantation (dated by TCRdb to about 2016). Receptor libraries were prepared by RT-PCR. The run used an Illumina MiSeq. TCRdb reran clone calling on the public reads with CATT; rows sharing one DNA sequence were then combined. Recorded for this sample are 8,500 to 13,000 delta-chain clones; roughly 1.3% of them occurred a single time. The ten largest clones represent 10% of the sample. The sequencing sample was made of gamma-delta T cells. Source of these receptors: a human donor. It is not recorded whose cells these are; they may come from a transplant donor.

V is TRDV2 and J is TRDJ1; 13 bases fit TRDD3. J gave up 0 bases and V 3 bases, and 15 bases lay outside the gene matches. Per germline, CDR1 GEAIGNYY and CDR2 EKD. The CDR3 consists of 20 residues. The CDR3 DNA is TGTGCCTGTGACCCCCTTACTGGGGGATACGAAGAGGTCTACACCGATAAACTCATCTTT. Its protein product is CACDPLTGGYEEVYTDKLIF.

This clone was counted only a few times. Only one base separates this from a far larger clonotype, so it likely reflects a read error. Other DNA sequences in this sample translate to the same CDR3. J is TRDJ1 and V is TRDV2, with D uncertain. The CDR3 covers 16 residues. Trimming took off 0 bases at V and 2 bases at J, with 15 bases between the two ends. Germline CDR1 GEAIGNYY, CDR2 EKD. The CDR3 sequence: CACDTLGGSRTDKLIF. As DNA, the CDR3 is TGTGCCTGTGACACCCTCGGAGGATCGAGAACCGATAAACTCATCTTT.

Details on this clone: The TCRdb protein comes from a much larger clone and disagrees with this DNA's translation at residue 10, likely due to a read error; the protein given here is derived from the DNA. V gene TRDV2 combines with J gene TRDJ1; 10 nucleotides line up with TRDD3. Germline V CDR1 and CDR2: GEAIGNYY, EKD. V dropped 3 bases and J dropped 5; count of bases not matched to a gene: 8. The CDR3 length is 15 residues. The DNA for the CDR3 is TGTGCCTGTGACGCTATTGGGGGATACAAGGATAAACTCATCTTT. This translates into CACDAIGGYKDKLIF.

A remark on this clone: The amino acid sequence in TCRdb belongs to a much larger clone and departs from this DNA's translation at residue 6, likely a sequencing read error; the sequence shown is translated from the DNA. The chain is built from TRDV2 and TRDJ1; tentatively, D is TRDD3 (5 bases). V dropped 3 bases and J dropped 0 bases, with 16 bases sitting between them. This CDR3 comprises 16 residues. Germline V gives CDR1 GEAIGNYY, CDR2 EKD. In DNA form, the CDR3 reads TGTGCCTGTGACCCGAATGGGGCCCTGTACACCGATAAACTCATCTTT. It is translated as CACDPNGALYTDKLIF.

Judged by abundance, this clone is medium-sized. This CDR3 is also generated by other DNA sequences in the sample. The rearrangement joins TRDV2 to TRDJ3, with 9 bases that match TRDD3. V lost 0 bases to trimming and J lost 0 bases; unmatched junction nucleotides: 26. The CDR3 is 26 residues long. Germline CDR1 is GEAIGNYY and CDR2 is EKD. The DNA for the CDR3 is TGTGCCTGTGACACCGGATGGAAGGTAGCTGGGGGAGCTGGGGGATCGAGCTCCTGGGACACCCGACAGATGTTTTTC. Translated: CACDTGWKVAGGAGGSSSWDTRQMFF.

This clone has just a few counts. A far larger clone lies a single base away; this is likely a read error. V is TRDV2 and J is TRDJ1; a possible D gene is TRDD3 (5 bases). The germline V gene has CDR1 GEAIGNYY and CDR2 EKD. The V end was cut by 3 bases, the J end by 4 bases, with 11 bases between. The CDR3 is 13 residues long. CDR3: CACDGLGIDKLIF. The DNA for the CDR3 is TGTGCCTGTGACGGTCTGGGCATCGATAAACTCATCTTT.

This clone was detected a few times. A read error may be the cause here, since a much bigger clone is one base away. The J gene is TRDJ1, the V gene TRDV2; TRDD3 aligns across 10 bases. Germline V CDR1 and CDR2: GEAIGNYY, EKD. This CDR3 is 19 amino acids long. The CDR3 bases are TGTGCCTGTGATACCCTCTCGATTTTGGGGGATACAACCGCCGATAAACTCACCTTT. Translation: CACDTLSILGDTTADKLTF.

This clone was seen only a few times. The chain has TRDV1 and TRDJ1; 7 bases fit TRDD3. The CDR3 runs to 19 residues. After removal of 0 bases from V and 0 bases from J, the junction contained 13 bases not matched to a gene. The germline V gene has CDR1 TSWWSYY and CDR2 QGS. The CDR3, as DNA: TGTGCTCTTGGGGAACTTGGCAGGTCTGGGGGTCAGTACACCGATAAACTCATCTTT. It encodes CALGELGRSGGQYTDKLIF.

This clone appeared a few times. This rearrangement joins TRDV2 to TRDJ1; 12 bases line up with TRDD3. The trim removed 0 bases at V and 1 base at J, leaving 11 bases unmatched. Germline loops: CDR1 GEAIGNYY, CDR2 EKD. The CDR3 is made up of 19 amino acids. CDR3 nucleotides: TGTGCCTGTGACACCGTCGCTGGGGGATACGGGGTTTTCACCGATAAACTCATCTTT. It yields the protein CACDTVAGGYGVFTDKLIF.

Concerning this clone itself: This DNA's translation and the protein TCRdb lists, from a much larger clone, do not match at residue 6, likely due to a read error; the protein shown is translated from the DNA. The J gene is TRDJ1, the V gene TRDV2; D gene ambiguous. This CDR3 comprises 14 residues. Germline loops: CDR1 GEAIGNYY, CDR2 EKD. The V gene lost 2 bases and the J gene lost 3 bases, with 12 bases spanning the gap. The CDR3: CACDNPGNADKLIF. The DNA for the CDR3 is TGTGCCTGTGACAATCCGGGTAACGCCGATAAACTCATCTTT.

This clone is labeled medium-sized. Other DNA sequences in the same sample also yield this CDR3. The J gene is TRDJ1, the V gene TRDV2, with 11 bases identical to TRDD3. Germline assignment: CDR1 GEAIGNYY and CDR2 EKD. This CDR3 contains 21 residues. J lost 0 bases, V lost 4 bases, and 21 bases had no gene match. CDR3 bases: TGTGCCTGTGAACCCCTTCCTACGGTGGTACTGGGGGATAAGGACACCGATAAACTCATCTTT. This gives the protein CACEPLPTVVLGDKDTDKLIF.

This clone was found a few times. It is likely a read error: a sequence one base away is far more abundant. Other nucleotide sequences in the sample specify the same CDR3. The chain employs TRDV2 and TRDJ1, with D tentatively TRDD3 (5 bases). Germline CDR1 and CDR2: GEAIGNYY and EKD. The CDR3 sequence is 13 residues long. In nucleotides, the CDR3 is TGTGCCTGCGACAACCTGGGCGCCGATAAACTCATCTTT. It translates to CACDNLGADKLIF.

Regarding this clone: This may come from a read error, since a much larger clone is one base off. The chain employs TRDV2 and TRDJ1; TRDD3 is a possible D gene (5 bases). From germline, CDR1 is GEAIGNYY and CDR2 EKD. The V end lost 5 bases, the J end lost 3 bases, and 15 bases lay between the germline ends. The CDR3 sequence is 14 residues long. The CDR3 region has the DNA TGTGCCTGTGGCAATCTGGGTAACGCCGATAAACTCATCTTT. This codes for CACGNLGNADKLIF.

This clone was detected only a few times. The protein in TCRdb stems from a much larger clone and differs at residue 3 from this DNA's translation, likely a read error; here the protein is translated from the DNA. J is TRDJ1 and V is TRDV2; D is possibly TRDD3 (6 bases). Germline V gene data show CDR1 as GEAIGNYY and CDR2 as EKD. The CDR3 is 19 residues long. CDR3 nucleotide sequence: TGTGCCCGTGACGACGTACTGGGCCGCACCGGCCGATACACCGATAAACTCATCTTT. This gives the protein CARDDVLGRTGRYTDKLIF.

Sample share makes this clone medium-sized. The V gene is TRDV2, the J gene TRDJ1; 7 positions match TRDD3. The ends lost 0 bases at V and 4 bases at J; junction bases unmatched: 10. There are 16 residues in the CDR3. Germline assignment: CDR1 GEAIGNYY and CDR2 EKD. The DNA for the CDR3 is TGTGCCTGTGACACCGTTGGGGGGATTATAGTCGATAAACTCATCTTT. Translation gives CACDTVGGIIVDKLIF.

This clone is medium-sized in the sample. Other DNA sequences in the sample encode the same CDR3. V and J are TRDV2 and TRDJ1; 7 bases are shared with TRDD3. The germline V gene has CDR1 GEAIGNYY and CDR2 EKD. V lost 0 bases, J lost 2 bases, and 11 bases stayed unmatched. The CDR3 is 17 amino acids. The CDR3 region has the DNA TGTGCCTGTGACACCTTGGCCCAAACTGGGGATACCGATAAACTCATCTTT. Translating it yields CACDTLAQTGDTDKLIF.

This clone has ten or more counts. This chain joins TRDV2 and TRDJ1; 8 bases agree with TRDD3. V dropped 0 bases and J dropped 3; count of bases not matched to a gene: 14. CDR3 size: 18 residues. Germline lookup yields CDR1 GEAIGNYY and CDR2 EKD. The CDR3 sequence: CACDTLRTGGDIADKLIF. DNA for the CDR3: TGTGCCTGTGACACCCTACGTACTGGGGGTGATATAGCCGATAAACTCATCTTT.

The gene calls are TRDV2 and TRDJ1; D gene uncertain. Trimming stripped 0 bases from V and 0 bases from J, with 7 bases between. This CDR3 contains 14 residues. Germline CDR1 is GEAIGNYY and CDR2 is EKD. The CDR3 here is CACDTVSYTDKLIF. CDR3 coding DNA: TGTGCCTGTGACACCGTTTCATACACCGATAAACTCATCTTT.

This clone was recorded many times. A far more abundant clone sits one base away, making this likely a read error. The chain combines TRDV2 with TRDJ1; the D is unclear. CDR3 length equals 15 residues. Per germline, CDR1 GEAIGNYY and CDR2 EKD. The CDR3 DNA reads as TGTGCCCGTGACCCGATGACTAAGTACACCGATAAACTCATCTTT. It is translated as CARDPMTKYTDKLIF.

Turning to this clone: This sequence may be a read error, since a much larger clone differs from it by one base. V usage is TRDV2 and J usage is TRDJ1; the match to TRDD3 covers 11 bases. The CDR3 spans 18 residues. V gave up 0 bases and J gave up 2 bases; unmatched junction bases: 10. CDR1 GEAIGNYY and CDR2 EKD come from the germline V gene. The CDR3 loop reads CACDTLGDWGIKTDKLIF. The CDR3 nucleotides are TGTGCCTGTGACACCTTGGGCGACTGGGGGATAAAAACCGATAAACTCATCTTT.

A remark on this clone: This sequence is one base from a far larger clone and is likely a read error. The chain couples TRDV2 to TRDJ1, with TRDD3 matching over 10 bases. The V gene's germline CDR1 is GEAIGNYY and CDR2 EKD. CDR3 length equals 21 residues. The CDR3 bases are TGTGCCCGTGACTTACTATATGTTCCTACGGGGGATACGAGGTACACCGATAAACTCATCTTT. Amino acid sequence: CARDLLYVPTGDTRYTDKLIF.

This clone was counted only a few times. A read error may produce the germline difference seen at one junction end. The rearrangement joins TRDV2 to TRDJ1; tentatively, D is TRDD2 or TRDD3 (6 bases each). This CDR3 spans 18 amino acids. In germline, CDR1 is GEAIGNYY, CDR2 EKD. CDR3 protein: CARDKLLPNLGLADKLIF. CDR3 DNA sequence: TGTGCCCGTGACAAACTCCTACCAAACCTGGGGCTCGCCGATAAACTCATCTTT.